The T cell receptor beta chain described here comes from a study of T cell responses to AZD1222 COVID-19 vaccine. General study points: Rises in breadth and depth of Spike-specific TCRs came after two AZD1222 doses.

Note on this clone: Its antigen is undetermined.

The CDR3 has 18 residues. Germline CDR1 LGHDT, CDR2 YNNKEL (reference sequence). V dropped 2 bases and J dropped 9; count of bases not matched to a gene: 17. The protocol was immunoSEQ multiplex PCR, while the TCRdb copy is restricted to in-frame clones and leaves out a portion. The sample shows fewer than 180,000 clones, 90% of them seen only once. The chain employs TRBV3-1 (or the pseudogene TRBV3-2) and TRBJ2-3, with 10 bases fitting TRBD2. The TCR comes from an adult who received the AZD1222 COVID-19 vaccine. The material sequenced was peripheral blood, taken 28 days after the second AZD1222 dose. The CDR3 region is CASSQIAIAGGRGKTQYF. The DNA of the CDR3 is TGTGCCAGCAGCCAAATTGCTATAGCGGGAGGCCGCGGTAAGACGCAGTATTTT.